The rows below give T cell receptor beta chains drawn from one sample of a study of spatial heterogeneity in lung cancer. TCRdb re-derived calls from the 5' RACE reads in MiXCR, one entry per CDR3 protein. The sample has under 25,000 distinct CDR3 sequences; just under 6% are singletons. This specimen was PBMCs, taken at surgery. All receptors derive from a male donor with early-stage non-small cell lung cancer. Both conserved end residues are part of each CDR3. The D gene is left open where the match is weak. Rows give clone size only sometimes, using once, few, many, or a class for an expanded clone.

D gene: NA; J gene: TRBJ2-7; V gene: TRBV5-1; clone size: many; CDR3 DNA: TGCGCCAGCAGACGAGCGTCGGACAACCACTACGAGCAGTACTTC; CDR3 protein: CASRRASDNHYEQYF
D gene: TRBD2; J gene: TRBJ2-2; V gene: TRBV5-1; clone size: NA; CDR3 DNA: TGCGCCAGCAGCGGTACTAGCGGGGGAAAATCCGGGGAGCTGTTTTTT; CDR3 protein: CASSGTSGGKSGELFF
D gene: NA; J gene: TRBJ2-1; V gene: TRBV5-1; clone size: few; CDR3 DNA: TGCGCCAGCAGCTCTTACGGGGACCGCGGCAATGAGCAGTTCTTC; CDR3 protein: CASSSYGDRGNEQFF
D gene: TRBD1; J gene: TRBJ1-2; V gene: TRBV20-1; clone size: many; CDR3 DNA: TGCAGTGCTAGCCCTAGCGGACAGGGGAACTATGGCTACACCTTC; CDR3 protein: CSASPSGQGNYGYTF
D gene: NA; J gene: TRBJ1-6; V gene: TRBV23-1; clone size: many; CDR3 DNA: TGCGCCAGCCCAATGGGGAGACCGGCCTCACCCCTCCACTTT; CDR3 protein: CASPMGRPASPLHF
D gene: NA; J gene: TRBJ2-1; V gene: TRBV5-4; clone size: many; CDR3 DNA: TGTGCCAGCAGCTTGGACCCTACCTACAATGAGCAGTTCTTC; CDR3 protein: CASSLDPTYNEQFF
D gene: TRBD2; J gene: TRBJ2-1; V gene: TRBV7-3; clone size: medium-sized; CDR3 DNA: TGTGCCAGCAGCTTAAAAATGGCCCGACTAGCGGGAGGAGGTAATGAGCAGTTCTTC; CDR3 protein: CASSLKMARLAGGGNEQFF
D gene: TRBD2; J gene: TRBJ2-7; V gene: TRBV6-6; clone size: many; CDR3 DNA: TGTGCCAGCAGTTACTCCAGGGAGGGCAGCGAGCAGTACTTC; CDR3 protein: CASSYSREGSEQYF
D gene: NA; J gene: TRBJ2-7; V gene: TRBV5-1; clone size: many; CDR3 DNA: TGCGCCAGCAGCTTTGGGGACGTATCCTACGAGCAGTACTTC; CDR3 protein: CASSFGDVSYEQYF
D gene: TRBD1; J gene: TRBJ1-2; V gene: TRBV28; clone size: many; CDR3 DNA: TGTGCCAGCAGTTTAGGACAGGGTGACTATGGCTACACCTTC; CDR3 protein: CASSLGQGDYGYTF
D gene: NA; J gene: TRBJ2-1; V gene: TRBV27; clone size: many; CDR3 DNA: TGTGCCAGCAGTTCCCTCTTTGTCCAGCAAGTCTCCTACAATGAGCAGTTCTTC; CDR3 protein: CASSSLFVQQVSYNEQFF
D gene: TRBD2; J gene: TRBJ2-1; V gene: TRBV24-1; clone size: NA; CDR3 DNA: TGTGCCACCAGTGATGCGGGAGAATACAATAATGAGCAGTTCTTC; CDR3 protein: CATSDAGEYNNEQFF
D gene: NA; J gene: TRBJ2-7; V gene: TRBV7-9; clone size: many; CDR3 DNA: TGTGCCGGGGGCGGTAGCTCCTACGAGCAGTACTTC; CDR3 protein: CAGGGSSYEQYF
D gene: NA; J gene: TRBJ2-3; V gene: TRBV12-3/TRBV12-4; clone size: NA; CDR3 DNA: TGTGCCAGCAGTCCTTTTAGAGATGCCACAGATACGCAGTATTTT; CDR3 protein: CASSPFRDATDTQYF
D gene: TRBD1; J gene: TRBJ1-1; V gene: TRBV28; clone size: NA; CDR3 DNA: TGTGCCAGCAGTTTACTCAGGGGGAAGAACACTGAAGCTTTCTTT; CDR3 protein: CASSLLRGKNTEAFF
D gene: NA; J gene: TRBJ2-7; V gene: TRBV5-1; clone size: medium-sized; CDR3 DNA: TGCGCCAGCGCCGAGCAGGGTCTCTCCTACGAGCAGTACTTC; CDR3 protein: CASAEQGLSYEQYF
D gene: TRBD2; J gene: TRBJ2-3; V gene: TRBV5-1; clone size: many; CDR3 DNA: TGCGCCAGCAGCTTGGGGGCAGCGGGAGAGGAAGATACGCAGTATTTT; CDR3 protein: CASSLGAAGEEDTQYF